These 18 T cell receptor beta chains share one sample of origin, sequenced in a study of blood T cell repertoires in COVID-19. Generated by immunoSEQ multiplex PCR, the TCRdb table keeps only in-frame clones and is missing some. The repertoire holds about 180,000 clones, with about 81% as singletons. Sequences were obtained from peripheral blood. The receptor source for this set is an elderly woman with COVID-19, enrolled during active disease.

This clone appeared a single time. The chain is built from TRBV5-5 and TRBJ2-1; D unclear. The CDR3 runs 13 residues. The V gene lost 0 bases and the J gene lost 2 bases, with 3 bases spanning the gap. Germline CDR1 is SGHKS and CDR2 is YYEKEE (reference sequence). As DNA, the CDR3 is TGTGCCAGCAGCTTGGGGCCCTACAATGAGCAGTTCTTC. Translation: CASSLGPYNEQFF.

The chain recombines TRBV30 with TRBJ1-2; D is perhaps TRBD1 (6 bases). The CDR3 covers 13 residues. V was trimmed by 1 base and J by 6 bases, leaving 12 bases between them. CDR1 and CDR2 from the germline V gene are GTSNPN and SVGIG (reference sequence). CDR3 in amino acids: CAWSATGLDGYTF. The DNA for the CDR3 is TGTGCCTGGAGTGCGACAGGATTAGATGGCTACACCTTC. The full variable domain, with the rest looked up from reference TRBV30 and TRBJ1-2, is SQTIHQWPATLVQPVGSPLSLECTVEGTSNPNLYWYRQAAGRGLQLLFYSVGIGQISSEVPQNLSASRPQDRQFILSSKKLLLSDSGFYLCAWSATGLDGYTFGSGTRLTVV.

J is TRBJ1-2 and V is TRBV5-1, with 8 bases matching TRBD1. The CDR3 is 16 amino acids. Trimming cost V 4 bases and J 4 bases; bases outside gene matches: 12. In germline, CDR1 is SGHRS, CDR2 YFSETQ. CDR3 in amino acids: CASSEGQGTSLYGYTF. CDR3 sequence (DNA): TGCGCCAGCAGCGAAGGACAGGGTACATCCCTCTATGGCTACACCTTC.

J is TRBJ1-5 and V is TRBV7-8; possibly TRBD1 for D (6 bases). The CDR3 contains 21 residues. Germline V lookup: CDR1 SGHVS, CDR2 FQNEAQ. The V end lost 0 bases, the J end lost 0 bases, and 24 bases lay between the germline ends. CDR3 region: CASSLALGGDITYYSNQPQHF. In DNA form, the CDR3 reads TGTGCCAGCAGCTTAGCCCTAGGGGGTGACATTACTTATTATAGCAATCAGCCCCAGCATTTT.

The V and J genes are TRBV20-1 and TRBJ1-2, with 9 bases lining up with TRBD1. The CDR3 loop spans 15 amino acids. V shed 3 bases, J shed 4 bases, and the junction held 9 bases outside the gene matches. Germline CDR1 reads DFQATT; CDR2 reads SNEGSKA (reference sequence). The CDR3 here is CSASETGGPVYGYTF. As DNA, the CDR3 is TGCAGTGCTAGTGAAACAGGGGGCCCGGTCTATGGCTACACCTTC.

The chain recombines TRBV5-6 with TRBJ2-7; D is unclear. CDR1 and CDR2 from the germline V gene are SGHDT and YYEEEE. The ends were cut back, 4 bases at V and 2 bases at J, with 16 bases in the middle. There are 15 residues in the CDR3. CDR3 region: CASSPLVGATYEQYF. The CDR3 DNA reads TGTGCCAGCAGCCCCCTGGTGGGCGCGACCTACGAGCAGTACTTC.

This clone was counted between two and nine times. The gene calls are TRBV4-1 and TRBJ1-6; a weak D match, TRBD1 (6 bases). CDR3 length equals 15 residues. Trimming left V 2 bases short and J 7 bases short, with 12 bases between. Germline V gene sequence: CDR1 MGHRA, CDR2 YSYEKL. The CDR3: CASSQIQGPNSPLHF. CDR3 DNA sequence: TGCGCCAGCAGCCAAATACAGGGCCCGAATTCACCCCTCCACTTT.

This chain joins TRBV5-8 and TRBJ2-2; perhaps TRBD1 as D (6 bases). In germline, CDR1 is SGHTS, CDR2 YDEGEE. Trimming took 2 bases from V and 8 from J, leaving 13 bases between them. The CDR3 sequence is 14 residues long. CDR3 nucleotide sequence: TGTGCCAGCAGCTTAACCCCAGGGGCGGGGGAGCTGTTTTTT. Protein product: CASSLTPGAGELFF.

The gene calls are TRBV19 and TRBJ2-1; 12 bases match TRBD2. The V gene's germline CDR1 is LNHDA and CDR2 SQIVND (reference sequence). V lost 2 bases to trimming and J lost 7 bases; unmatched junction nucleotides: 6. This CDR3 spans 16 amino acids. This CDR3 reads CASSIMASGGANEQFF. The CDR3 DNA is TGTGCCAGTAGTATAATGGCTAGCGGGGGGGCGAATGAGCAGTTCTTC.

A few counts support this clone. The V and J genes are TRBV18 and TRBJ2-2, with 7 bases fitting TRBD1. In germline, CDR1 is KGHSH, CDR2 LQKENI. V shed 3 bases and J 4 bases; nucleotides not matched to a gene: 11. This CDR3 has 17 residues. Written as DNA, the CDR3 is TGTGCCAGCTCACCCCACCGGGACAGCCTACTCACCGGGGAGCTGTTTTTT. As protein: CASSPHRDSLLTGELFF. The variable domain in full, completed from reference TRBV18 and TRBJ2-2, reads NAGVMQNPRHLVRRRGQEARLRCSPMKGHSHVYWYRQLPEEGLKFMVYLQKENIIDESGMPKERFSAEFPKEGPSILRIQQVVRGDSAAYFCASSPHRDSLLTGELFFGEGSRLTVL.

This clone was picked up one time. The chain employs TRBV6-1 and TRBJ2-7; 9 nucleotides agree with TRBD1. The CDR3 has 14 residues. Per germline, CDR1 MNHNS and CDR2 SASEGT. The V and J ends lost 3 bases and 3 bases, in that order; junction bases with no gene match: 3. CDR3 DNA sequence: TGTGCCAGCAGTGACCGGGACAGGGTCTACGAGCAGTACTTC. Translated, it gives CASSDRDRVYEQYF.

The rearrangement uses TRBV18 and TRBJ2-5, with 11 positions matching TRBD2. This CDR3 region has 15 residues. V shed 4 bases, J shed 3 bases, and the junction held 4 bases outside the gene matches. Germline V CDR1 and CDR2: KGHSH, LQKENI. The CDR3 nucleotides read TGTGCCAGCTCACTGGGACTAGCGGCCAAAGAGACCCAGTACTTC. The encoded protein is CASSLGLAAKETQYF.

The chain couples TRBV20-1 to TRBJ2-2; TRBD2 matches at 10 bases. The germline V gene encodes CDR1 DFQATT and CDR2 SNEGSKA (reference sequence). The CDR3 loop spans 16 amino acids. V lost 3 bases and J lost 0; bases outside the gene matches: 4. The CDR3 is CSASSSGGTNTGELFF. Written as DNA, the CDR3 is TGCAGTGCTAGTAGTAGCGGGGGGACGAACACCGGGGAGCTGTTTTTT.

This clone was observed a single time. The V and J genes are TRBV28 and TRBJ2-7, with 10 nucleotides matching TRBD2. CDR3 length: 15 amino acids. CDR1 is MDHEN, CDR2 SYDVKM, per germline. After removal of 3 bases from V and 4 bases from J, the junction contained 6 bases not matched to a gene. The CDR3 spells CASSFKLAGSYEQYF. In DNA form, the CDR3 reads TGTGCCAGCAGTTTTAAACTAGCGGGATCATACGAGCAGTACTTC.

This chain uses TRBV29-1 with TRBJ2-1; 9 positions agree with TRBD2. In germline, CDR1 is SQVTM, CDR2 ANQGSEA. V shed 7 bases, J shed 1 base, and the junction held 17 bases outside the gene matches. The CDR3 spans 18 residues. The CDR3 loop is CSGEGASGVEISYNEQFF. The CDR3 DNA follows: TGCAGCGGCGAGGGGGCTAGCGGGGTAGAGATATCCTACAATGAGCAGTTCTTC.

The chain joins TRBV5-4 to TRBJ2-7; 13 positions match TRBD2. The J segment lost 2 bases and the V segment lost 1 base, leaving 0 bases of the junction unmatched. Germline loops: CDR1 SGHNT, CDR2 YYREEE (reference sequence). The CDR3 covers 15 residues. The CDR3 reads CASSLTSGGAYEQYF. The CDR3 DNA reads as TGTGCCAGCAGCTTGACTAGCGGGGGGGCCTACGAGCAGTACTTC.

This clone has just one count. The chain combines TRBV18 with TRBJ2-3, with 9 positions matching TRBD2. V dropped 1 base and J dropped 9; count of bases not matched to a gene: 2. CDR1 is KGHSH and CDR2 is LQKENI in the germline V gene. The CDR3 covers 13 residues. The CDR3 sequence is CASSPLAGDTQYF. The CDR3, as DNA: TGTGCCAGCTCACCACTAGCGGGAGACACGCAGTATTTT.

The chain uses TRBV5-6 and TRBJ2-2; TRBD2 agrees at 14 bases. The V gene end was trimmed by 5 bases and the J gene end by 5 bases; junction bases not matched to a gene: 11. From germline, CDR1 is SGHDT and CDR2 YYEEEE. This CDR3 is 18 amino acids long. The CDR3 loop reads CASRTGTSGRSWTGELFF. CDR3 sequence (DNA): TGTGCCAGCAGAACCGGGACTAGCGGGAGAAGTTGGACCGGGGAGCTGTTTTTT.